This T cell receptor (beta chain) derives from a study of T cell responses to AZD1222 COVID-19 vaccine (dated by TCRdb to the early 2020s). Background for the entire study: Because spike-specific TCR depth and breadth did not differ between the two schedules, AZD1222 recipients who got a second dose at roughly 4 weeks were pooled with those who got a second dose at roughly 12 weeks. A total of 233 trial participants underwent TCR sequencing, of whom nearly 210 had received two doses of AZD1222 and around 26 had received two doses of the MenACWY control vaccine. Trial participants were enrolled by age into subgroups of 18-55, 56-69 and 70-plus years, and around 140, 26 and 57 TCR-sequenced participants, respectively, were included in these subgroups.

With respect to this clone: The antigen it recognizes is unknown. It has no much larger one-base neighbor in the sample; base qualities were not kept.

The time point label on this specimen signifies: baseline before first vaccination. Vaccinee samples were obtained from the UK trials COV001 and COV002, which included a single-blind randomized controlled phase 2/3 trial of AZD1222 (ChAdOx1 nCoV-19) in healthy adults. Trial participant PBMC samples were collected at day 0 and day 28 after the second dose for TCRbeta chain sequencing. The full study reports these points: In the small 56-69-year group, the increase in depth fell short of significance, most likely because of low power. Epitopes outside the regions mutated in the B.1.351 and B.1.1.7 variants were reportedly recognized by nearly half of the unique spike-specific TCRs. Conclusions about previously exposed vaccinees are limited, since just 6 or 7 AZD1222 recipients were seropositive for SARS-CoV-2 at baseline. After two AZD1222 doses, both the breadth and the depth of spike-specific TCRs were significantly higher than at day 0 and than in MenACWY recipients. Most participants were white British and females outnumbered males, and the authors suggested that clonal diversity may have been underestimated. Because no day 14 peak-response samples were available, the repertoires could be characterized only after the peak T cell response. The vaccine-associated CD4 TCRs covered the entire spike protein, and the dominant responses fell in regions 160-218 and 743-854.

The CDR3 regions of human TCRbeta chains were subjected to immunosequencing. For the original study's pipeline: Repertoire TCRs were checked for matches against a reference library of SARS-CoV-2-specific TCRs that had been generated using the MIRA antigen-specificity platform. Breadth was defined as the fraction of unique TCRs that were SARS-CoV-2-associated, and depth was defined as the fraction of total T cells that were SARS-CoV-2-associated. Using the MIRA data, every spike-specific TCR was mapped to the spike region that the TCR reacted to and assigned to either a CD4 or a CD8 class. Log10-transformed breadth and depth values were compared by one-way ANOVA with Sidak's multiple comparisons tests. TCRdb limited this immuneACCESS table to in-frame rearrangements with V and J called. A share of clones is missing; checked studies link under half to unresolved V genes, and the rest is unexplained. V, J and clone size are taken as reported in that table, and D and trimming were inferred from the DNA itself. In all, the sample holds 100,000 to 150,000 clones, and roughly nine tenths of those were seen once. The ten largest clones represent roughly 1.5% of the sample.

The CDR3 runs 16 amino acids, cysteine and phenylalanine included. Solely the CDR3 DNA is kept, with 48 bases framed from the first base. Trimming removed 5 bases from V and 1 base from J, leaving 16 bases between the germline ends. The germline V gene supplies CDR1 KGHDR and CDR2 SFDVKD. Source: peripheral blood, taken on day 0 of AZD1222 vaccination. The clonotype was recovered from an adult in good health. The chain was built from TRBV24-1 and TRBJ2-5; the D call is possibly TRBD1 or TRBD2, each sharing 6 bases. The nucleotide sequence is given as TGTGCCACCAGTGCTGGGGTGGGGGGCTTCCAAGAGACCCAGTACTTC. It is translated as CATSAGVGGFQETQYF.